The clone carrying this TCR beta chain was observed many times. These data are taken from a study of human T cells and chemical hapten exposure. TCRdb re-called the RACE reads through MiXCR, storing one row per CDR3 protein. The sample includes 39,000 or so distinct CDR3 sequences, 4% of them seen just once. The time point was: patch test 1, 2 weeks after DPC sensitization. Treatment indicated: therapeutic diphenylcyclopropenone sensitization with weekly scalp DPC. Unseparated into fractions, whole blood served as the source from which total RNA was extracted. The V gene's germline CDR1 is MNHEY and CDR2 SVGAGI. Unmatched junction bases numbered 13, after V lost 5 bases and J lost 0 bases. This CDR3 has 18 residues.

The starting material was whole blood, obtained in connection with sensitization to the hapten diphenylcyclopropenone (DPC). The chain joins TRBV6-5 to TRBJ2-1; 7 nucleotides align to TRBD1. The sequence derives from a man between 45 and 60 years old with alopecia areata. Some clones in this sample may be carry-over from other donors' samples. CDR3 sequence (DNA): TGTGCCAGCAGTCCCCTCTCAGGGGGAAGGAGCTCCTACAATGAGCAGTTCTTC. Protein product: CASSPLSGGRSSYNEQFF.